This T cell receptor beta chain was obtained from a study of blood T cell repertoires in COVID-19. Looking at the study overall: The United States, Italy and Spain supplied acute and convalescent COVID-19 samples.

Sequenced by immunoSEQ multiplex PCR; TCRdb stores in-frame clones only, minus some. The data contain over 45,000 clones, roughly four fifths of them seen just once; the ten biggest clones take up about 7%. The germline gives CDR1 GTSNPN, CDR2 SVGIG (reference sequence). The CDR3 is 13 amino acids. Trimming shortened V by 1 base and J by 5 bases, and 9 bases separated the two germline ends. Sequencing used peripheral blood. The TCR comes from a man aged 55-75 years with active COVID-19. This sequence joins TRBV30 and TRBJ1-5, with a tentative D call TRBD1 (5 bases). The CDR3 DNA sequence: TGTGCCTGGAGTGGGCAGGGATATCAGCCCCAGCATTTT. This encodes CAWSGQGYQPQHF.